Shown below are 9 T cell receptor beta chains from a single sample sequenced in a study of cytomegalovirus exposure and HLA in healthy donors. Amplification used 60 Vbeta primers and 13 Jbeta primers. The assay was immunoSEQ multiplex PCR, and TCRdb's table has in-frame clones only and misses some. The sample includes some 120,000 clones, over 60% of them seen just once. Sample: PBMCs. Receptor source: a man in his thirties or forties in good health and CMV-seropositive.

In this sample, this clone turned up once. The chain recombines TRBV12-5 with TRBJ2-3, with 7 nucleotides matching TRBD2. CDR1 LGHNT and CDR2 FRNRAP come from the germline V gene. J was trimmed by 3 bases and V by 0 bases; bases with no gene match: 15. The CDR3 consists of 19 residues. The CDR3 sequence is CASGLVRFGGGGKTDTQYF. The CDR3 bases are TGTGCTAGTGGTTTGGTAAGGTTCGGCGGGGGAGGGAAGACAGATACGCAGTATTTT.

The chain is built from TRBV5-8 and TRBJ2-4, with TRBD1 identical over 7 bases. Germline V CDR1 and CDR2: SGHTS, YDEGEE. The V and J ends lost 2 bases and 12 bases, in that order; junction bases with no gene match: 8. There are 13 residues in the CDR3. The CDR3 DNA reads as TGTGCCAGCAGCTTTGGCCACGGGGACAGTCAGTACTTC. Its translation is CASSFGHGDSQYF.

The chain joins TRBV2 to TRBJ2-4; D possibly corresponds to TRBD2 (5 bases). Per the germline V gene, CDR1 is SNHLY and CDR2 is FYNNEI. V lost 5 bases to trimming and J lost 8 bases, with 13 bases between them. CDR3 size: 13 residues. The CDR3 coding sequence is TGTGCCAGCAGTTGGCAAGCCGGGGACATTCAGTACTTC. This codes for CASSWQAGDIQYF.

This sequence joins TRBV28 and TRBJ1-5, with D perhaps matching TRBD1 (6 bases). Trimming pared 3 bases from V and 2 bases from J, leaving 17 bases between. The CDR3 loop spans 17 amino acids. CDR1 and CDR2 from the germline V gene are MDHEN and SYDVKM. The CDR3 region has the DNA TGTGCCAGCAGTTTTTGGCAGGGGAAGAGGGGCAATCAGCCCCAGCATTTT. This codes for CASSFWQGKRGNQPQHF.

This clone was found once. The chain combines TRBV15 with TRBJ2-3, with 10 bases fitting TRBD2. The CDR3 runs to 14 residues. The V gene end was trimmed by 5 bases and the J gene end by 9 bases; junction bases not matched to a gene: 8. Germline V CDR1 and CDR2: LNHNV, YYDKDF (reference sequence). The DNA for the CDR3 is TGTGCCACCAGCCCCAGAGCGGGAGGGCAGACGCAGTATTTT. Amino acids: CATSPRAGGQTQYF.

The gene calls are TRBV7-9 and TRBJ2-3; 7 nucleotides line up with TRBD2. The ends lost 5 bases at V and 0 bases at J; junction bases unmatched: 11. The V gene's germline CDR1 is SEHNR and CDR2 FQNEAQ (reference sequence). CDR3 length: 17 amino acids. Written as DNA, the CDR3 is TGTGCCAGCAGCGGGAGCCCCGGGGGGTCTAGCACAGATACGCAGTATTTT. Translated, it gives CASSGSPGGSSTDTQYF.

As concerns this clone: The junction does not match germline at one end; this may be a read error. This chain connects TRBV28 to TRBJ1-5; TRBD1 matches at 8 bases. This CDR3 comprises 18 residues. Germline V CDR1 and CDR2: MDHEN, SYDVKM. DNA for the CDR3: TGTGCCAGCAGTTCTCTCGGTAGGACAGGGCTATTTCGTCAGCTCCAGCATTTT. Protein product: CASSSLGRTGLFRQLQHF.

J is TRBJ1-2 and V is TRBV4-2; no firm D call. The CDR3 covers 16 residues. The V end was cut by 0 bases, the J end by 2 bases, with 13 bases between. Germline V lookup: CDR1 LGHNA, CDR2 YNFKEQ. In nucleotides, the CDR3 is TGTGCCAGCAGCCAAGATCTTGCGGGATTCAACTATGGCTACACCTTC. It yields the protein CASSQDLAGFNYGYTF.

This clone turned up a few times. This chain connects TRBV19 to TRBJ1-1; D call uncertain. V was shortened by 4 bases and J by 0 bases, with 18 bases between the two germline ends. The CDR3 is made up of 17 amino acids. Looked up from germline, CDR1 is LNHDA and CDR2 is SQIVND (reference sequence). The CDR3 nucleotides are TGTGCCAGTAGTACCTATGAAACTTTCGTCGTGAACACTGAAGCTTTCTTT. Protein: CASSTYETFVVNTEAFF.